This T cell receptor beta chain came from a study of cytomegalovirus exposure and HLA in healthy donors. The CDR3 is 17 amino acids. Looked up from germline, CDR1 is SGHTA and CDR2 is FQGNSA. V was pared by 4 bases and J by 0 bases, with 16 bases between. Turning to this clone: The antigen is not known.

Profiling relied on immunoSEQ multiplex PCR, and the TCRdb table lists in-frame clones only, not all of them. The sample carries roughly 150,000 clones, roughly 90% recorded once. Study-wide findings and caveats: Within the 95 to 150 validation repertoires, first-cohort TCR clusters tended to co-occur, according to a later analysis. There were some public TCRs occurring in many donors, but most TCR sequences were rare.

This chain links TRBV7-2 with TRBJ2-1; D is perhaps TRBD2 (6 bases). The TCR comes from a young woman in good health and CMV-seropositive. The material sequenced was PBMCs. The CDR3 loop is CASSSPGGASSYNEQFF. Written as DNA, the CDR3 is TGTGCCAGCAGCTCCCCCGGCGGGGCGAGCTCCTACAATGAGCAGTTCTTC.